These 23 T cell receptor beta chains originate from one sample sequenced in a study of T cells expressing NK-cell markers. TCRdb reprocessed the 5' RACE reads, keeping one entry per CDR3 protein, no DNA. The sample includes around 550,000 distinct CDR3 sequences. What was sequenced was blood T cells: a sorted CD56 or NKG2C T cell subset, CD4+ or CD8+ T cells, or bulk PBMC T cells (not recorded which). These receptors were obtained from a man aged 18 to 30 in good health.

The CDR3 loop is CASSPGLAGGPSGANVLTF. The V call is TRBV9, the J call TRBJ2-6; with no DNA, the TCRdb D assignment of TRBD2 cannot be verified. This CDR3 spans 19 amino acids. CDR1 and CDR2 from the germline V gene are SGDLS and YYNGEE.

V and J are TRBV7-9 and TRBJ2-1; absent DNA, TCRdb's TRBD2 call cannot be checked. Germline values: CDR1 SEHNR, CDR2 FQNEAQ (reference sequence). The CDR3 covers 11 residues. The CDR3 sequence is CASSLGGQQFF. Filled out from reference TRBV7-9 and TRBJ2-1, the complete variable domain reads DTGVSQNPRHKITKRGQNVTFRCDPISEHNRLYWYRQTLGQGPEFLTYFQNEAQLEKSRLLSDRFSAERPKGSFSTLEIQRTEQGDSAMYLCASSLGGQQFFGPGTRLTVL.

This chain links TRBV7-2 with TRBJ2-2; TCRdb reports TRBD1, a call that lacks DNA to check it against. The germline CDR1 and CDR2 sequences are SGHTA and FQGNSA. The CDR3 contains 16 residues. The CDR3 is CASSRPGGPNTGELFF.

This chain's CDR3 is CASSLGQGNVGETQYF. The chain uses TRBV7-9 and TRBJ2-5; TCRdb's D call, TRBD1, is unchecked because there is no DNA. The CDR3 totals 16 residues. Germline CDR1 reads SEHNR; CDR2 reads FQNEAQ (reference sequence).

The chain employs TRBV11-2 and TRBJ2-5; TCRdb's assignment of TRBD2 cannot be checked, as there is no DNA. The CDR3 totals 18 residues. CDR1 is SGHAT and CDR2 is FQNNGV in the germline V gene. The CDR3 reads CASSLFGLAGGAQETQYF. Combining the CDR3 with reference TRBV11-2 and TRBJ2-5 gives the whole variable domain EAGVAQSPRYKIIEKRQSVAFWCNPISGHATLYWYQQILGQGPKLLIQFQNNGVVDDSQLPKDRFSAERLKGVDSTLKIQPAKLEDSAVYLCASSLFGLAGGAQETQYFGPGTRLLVL.

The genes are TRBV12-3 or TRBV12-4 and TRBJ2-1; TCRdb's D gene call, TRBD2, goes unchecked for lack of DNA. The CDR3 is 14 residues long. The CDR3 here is CASTSGPDYNEQFF.

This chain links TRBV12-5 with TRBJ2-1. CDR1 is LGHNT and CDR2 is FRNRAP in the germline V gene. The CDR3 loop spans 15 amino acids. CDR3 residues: CASGLKVGRVIEQFF.

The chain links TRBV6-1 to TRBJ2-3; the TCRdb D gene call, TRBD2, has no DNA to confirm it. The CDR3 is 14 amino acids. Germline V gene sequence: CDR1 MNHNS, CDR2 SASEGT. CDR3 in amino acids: CASRSSGRADTQYF.

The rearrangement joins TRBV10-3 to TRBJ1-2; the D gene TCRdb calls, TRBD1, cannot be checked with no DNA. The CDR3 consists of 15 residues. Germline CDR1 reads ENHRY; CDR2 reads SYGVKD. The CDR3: CAIRSGTGVRYGYTF.

The CDR3 is CASSEVPLGGRSYEQYF. The V call is TRBV2, the J call TRBJ2-7; TCRdb lists TRBD1, though no DNA is available to test this call. Per germline, CDR1 SNHLY and CDR2 FYNNEI. This CDR3 has 17 residues.

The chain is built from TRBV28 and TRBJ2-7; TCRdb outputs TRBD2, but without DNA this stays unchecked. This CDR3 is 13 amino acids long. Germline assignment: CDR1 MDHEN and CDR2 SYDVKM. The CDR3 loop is CASSPTTSSEQYF.

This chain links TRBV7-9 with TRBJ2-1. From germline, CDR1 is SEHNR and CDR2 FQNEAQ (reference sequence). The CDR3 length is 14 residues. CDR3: CASKLAGVSNEQFF. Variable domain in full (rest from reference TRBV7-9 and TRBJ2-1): DTGVSQNPRHKITKRGQNVTFRCDPISEHNRLYWYRQTLGQGPEFLTYFQNEAQLEKSRLLSDRFSAERPKGSFSTLEIQRTEQGDSAMYLCASKLAGVSNEQFFGPGTRLTVL.

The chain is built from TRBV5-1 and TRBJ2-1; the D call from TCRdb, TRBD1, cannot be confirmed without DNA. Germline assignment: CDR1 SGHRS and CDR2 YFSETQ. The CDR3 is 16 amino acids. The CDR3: CASSLSDRGAYNEQFF.

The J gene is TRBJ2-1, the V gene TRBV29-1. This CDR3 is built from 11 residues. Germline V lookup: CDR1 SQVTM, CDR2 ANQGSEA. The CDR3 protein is CSAEGYDEQFF.

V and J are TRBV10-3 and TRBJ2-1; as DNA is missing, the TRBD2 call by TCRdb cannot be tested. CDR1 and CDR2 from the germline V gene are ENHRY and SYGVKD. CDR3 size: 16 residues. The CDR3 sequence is CAISERSGVTYNEQFF.

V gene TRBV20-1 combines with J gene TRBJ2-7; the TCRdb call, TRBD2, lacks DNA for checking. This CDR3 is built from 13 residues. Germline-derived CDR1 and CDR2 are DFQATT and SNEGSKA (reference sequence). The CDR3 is CSAGPPGPGEQYF.

The CDR3 loop is CASSLPGESQETQYF. This chain uses TRBV7-9 with TRBJ2-5; TCRdb's D call, TRBD1, is unchecked because there is no DNA. Germline V gene sequence: CDR1 SEHNR, CDR2 FQNEAQ (reference sequence). The CDR3 length is 15 residues.

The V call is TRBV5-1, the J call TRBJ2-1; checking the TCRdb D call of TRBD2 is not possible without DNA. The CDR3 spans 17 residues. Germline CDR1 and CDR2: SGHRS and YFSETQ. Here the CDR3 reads CASSLGGGRPSYNEQFF.

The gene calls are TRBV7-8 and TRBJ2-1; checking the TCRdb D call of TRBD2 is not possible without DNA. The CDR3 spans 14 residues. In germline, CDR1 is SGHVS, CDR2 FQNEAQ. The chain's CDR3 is CASSLNEGRNEQFF.

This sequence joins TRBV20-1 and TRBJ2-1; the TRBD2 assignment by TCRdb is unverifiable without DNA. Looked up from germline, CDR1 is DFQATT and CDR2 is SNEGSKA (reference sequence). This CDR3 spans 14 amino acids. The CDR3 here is CSASLEAVYNEQFF.

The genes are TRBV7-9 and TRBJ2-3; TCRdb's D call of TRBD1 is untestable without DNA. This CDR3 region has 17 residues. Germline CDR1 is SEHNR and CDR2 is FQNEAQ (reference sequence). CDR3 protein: CASSLKYPGQSTDTQYF.

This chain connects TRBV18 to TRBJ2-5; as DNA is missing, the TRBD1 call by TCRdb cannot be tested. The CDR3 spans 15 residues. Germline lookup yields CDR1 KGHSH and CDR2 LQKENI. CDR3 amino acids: CASSTPRQGQETQYF.

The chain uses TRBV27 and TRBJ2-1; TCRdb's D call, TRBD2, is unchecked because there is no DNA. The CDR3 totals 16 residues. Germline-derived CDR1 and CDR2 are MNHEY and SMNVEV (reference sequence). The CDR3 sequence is CASSSTLADIRLEQFF.